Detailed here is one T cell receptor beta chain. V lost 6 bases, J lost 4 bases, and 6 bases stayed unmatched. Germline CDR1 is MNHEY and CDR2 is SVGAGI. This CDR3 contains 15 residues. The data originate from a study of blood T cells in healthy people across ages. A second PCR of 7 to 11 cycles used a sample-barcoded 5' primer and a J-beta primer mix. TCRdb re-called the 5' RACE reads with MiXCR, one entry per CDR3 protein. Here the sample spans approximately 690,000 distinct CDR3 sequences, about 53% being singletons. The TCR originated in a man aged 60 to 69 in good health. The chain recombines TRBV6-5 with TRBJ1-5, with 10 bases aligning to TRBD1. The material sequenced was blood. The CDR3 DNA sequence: TGTGCCAGCAGCCCGGACAGGGGGTCAAATCAGCCCCAGCATTTT. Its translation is CASSPDRGSNQPQHF.